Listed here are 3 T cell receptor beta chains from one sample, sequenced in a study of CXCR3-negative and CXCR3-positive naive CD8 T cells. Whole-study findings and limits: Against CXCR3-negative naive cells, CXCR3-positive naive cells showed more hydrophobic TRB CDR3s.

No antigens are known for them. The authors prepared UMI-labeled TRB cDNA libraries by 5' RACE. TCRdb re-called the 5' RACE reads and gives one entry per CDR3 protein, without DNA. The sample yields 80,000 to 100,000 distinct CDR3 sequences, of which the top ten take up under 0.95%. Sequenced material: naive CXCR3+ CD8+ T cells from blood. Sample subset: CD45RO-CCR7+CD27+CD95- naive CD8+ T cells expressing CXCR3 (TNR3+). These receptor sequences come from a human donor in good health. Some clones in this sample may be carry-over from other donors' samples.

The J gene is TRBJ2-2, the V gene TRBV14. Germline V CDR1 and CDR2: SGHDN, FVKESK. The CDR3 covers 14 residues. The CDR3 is CASSPFTNTGELFF.

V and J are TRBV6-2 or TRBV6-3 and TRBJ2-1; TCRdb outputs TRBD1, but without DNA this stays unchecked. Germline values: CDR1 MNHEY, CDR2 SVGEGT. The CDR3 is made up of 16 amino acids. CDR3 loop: CASNSSPPGVGNEQFF.

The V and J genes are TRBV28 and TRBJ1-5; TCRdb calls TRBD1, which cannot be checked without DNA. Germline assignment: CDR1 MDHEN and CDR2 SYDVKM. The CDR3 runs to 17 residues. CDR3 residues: CASNFEPGGLSNQPQHF.